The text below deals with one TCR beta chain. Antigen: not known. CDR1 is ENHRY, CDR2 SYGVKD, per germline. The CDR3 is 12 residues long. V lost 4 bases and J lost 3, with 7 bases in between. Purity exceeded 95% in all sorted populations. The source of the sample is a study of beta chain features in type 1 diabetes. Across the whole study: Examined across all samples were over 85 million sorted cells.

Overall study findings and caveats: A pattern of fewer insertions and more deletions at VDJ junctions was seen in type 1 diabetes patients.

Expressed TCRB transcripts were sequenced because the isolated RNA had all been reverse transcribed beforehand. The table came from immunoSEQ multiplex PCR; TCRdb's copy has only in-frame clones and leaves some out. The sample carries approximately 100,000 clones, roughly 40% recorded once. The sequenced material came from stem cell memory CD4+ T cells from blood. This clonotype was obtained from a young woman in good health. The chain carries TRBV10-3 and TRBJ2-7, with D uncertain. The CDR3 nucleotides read TGTGCCATCAGTGCGGGTTACTACGAGCAGTACTTC. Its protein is CAISAGYYEQYF.